This TCR beta chain is drawn from a study of T cells in Graves' hyperthyroidism and ophthalmopathy. About the research overall: The initial diagnosis was the point when peripheral blood was collected, ahead of any treatment.

RNA transcripts were the template for amplifying TCR beta CDR3 regions. When the TCR CDR3 underwent first-round RT-PCR, the HTBI primer set was used. TCRdb used MiXCR to reprocess the multiplex PCR reads, holding one entry per CDR3 protein. The table lists under 350,000 distinct CDR3 sequences, under 25% of them singletons, with around half in the top ten. Researchers defined stable Graves' hyperthyroidism as no ophthalmopathy progression within 18 months. Uncontrolled infection, other autoimmune disease, pregnancy or lactation led to exclusion. Trimming removed 7 bases from V and 7 bases from J, with 14 bases in between. The germline CDR1 and CDR2 sequences are DFQATT and SNEGSKA (reference sequence). This CDR3 has 12 residues. This clonotype was picked up many times.

The TCR comes from a woman aged 45-65 years with Graves' hyperthyroidism. The chain has TRBV20-1 and TRBJ2-1; D gene unclear. Sequencing used blood. The CDR3 loop reads CSVRRTSNEQFF. In nucleotides, the CDR3 is TGCAGTGTCCGACGGACCTCGAATGAGCAGTTCTTC.